This T cell receptor beta chain was sequenced in a study of shared clonotypes between healthy human individuals. The wider study: Donors had three CD4 naive, three CD4 memory, two CD8 naive and one CD8 memory plate apiece. General study points: Non-shared clonotypes had lower generation probabilities than those shared by all four donors.

On this clone itself: Its antigen is undetermined.

Per germline, CDR1 SGDLS and CDR2 YYNGEE. Trimming took 0 bases from V and 0 from J, leaving 12 bases between them. CDR3 length: 17 amino acids. Using about 220 ng DNA, approximately 27,000 T cell genomes, the sorted-subset replicate PCRs were run. Clones were sequenced by immunoSEQ multiplex PCR, and TCRdb holds only the in-frame ones, with some missing. Among some 2 million clones listed, roughly 95% were seen once. The origin of this receptor is a man aged 18 to 30 in good health. The V gene is TRBV9, the J gene TRBJ2-2; D is ambiguous. The specimen was naive CD4+ T cells sorted from blood. The sample's subset: CD45RA+ positively selected. The DNA of the CDR3 is TGTGCCAGCAGCGTAGCCGGCATTACCGCGAACACCGGGGAGCTGTTTTTT. Translating gives CASSVAGITANTGELFF.